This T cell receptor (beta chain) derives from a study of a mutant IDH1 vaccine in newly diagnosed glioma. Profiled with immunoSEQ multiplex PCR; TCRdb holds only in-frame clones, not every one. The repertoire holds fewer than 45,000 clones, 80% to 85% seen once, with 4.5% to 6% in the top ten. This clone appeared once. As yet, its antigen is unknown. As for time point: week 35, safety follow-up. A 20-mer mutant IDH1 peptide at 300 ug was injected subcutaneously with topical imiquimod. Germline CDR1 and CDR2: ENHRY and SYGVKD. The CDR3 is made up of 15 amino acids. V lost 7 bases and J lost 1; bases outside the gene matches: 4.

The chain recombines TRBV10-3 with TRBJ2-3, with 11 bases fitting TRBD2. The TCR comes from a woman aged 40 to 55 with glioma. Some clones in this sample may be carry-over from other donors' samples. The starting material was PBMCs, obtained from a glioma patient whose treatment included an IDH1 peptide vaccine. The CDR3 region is CAIKLAGAGTDTQYF. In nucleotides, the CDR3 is TGTGCCATCAAACTAGCGGGAGCGGGCACAGATACGCAGTATTTT.